This T cell receptor (beta chain) was profiled in a study of somatic mutations in cytotoxic T cells in rheumatoid arthritis. For the study at large: Immediately following diagnosis and ahead of any treatment, patient blood (more than 27 ml EDTA) was drawn. Notes on the study in general: The study found no significant difference in CD8+ T-cell clonality between rheumatoid arthritis patients and age-matched healthy controls. For about an eighth of the roughly 60 patients, a single CD8+ clone accounted for more than 20% of CD8+ cells.

The V end was cut by 2 bases, the J end by 3 bases, with 16 bases between. Per germline, CDR1 MNHNS and CDR2 SASEGT. There are 16 residues in the CDR3. The investigators isolated CD4+ and CD8+ cells by positive magnetic bead selection and checked their purity by flow cytometry. A word on this clone: Its antigen is as yet unknown.

Sequenced by immunoSEQ multiplex PCR; TCRdb stores in-frame clones only, minus some. The sample lists more than 15,000 clones, around 67% occurring once. Input material: CD8+ T cells sorted from blood. J is TRBJ1-2 and V is TRBV6-1; D remains ambiguous. The source is an adult with rheumatoid arthritis. The CDR3 region has the DNA TGTGCCAGCAGTGAATTGAGCGGCGTTGGATACTATGGCTACACCTTC. Protein sequence: CASSELSGVGYYGYTF.